The rows below give T cell receptor beta chains drawn from one sample of a study of control samples from healthy donors and cancer patients. The data were produced by immunoSEQ multiplex PCR, yet TCRdb's version contains in-frame clones alone and is incomplete. The repertoire consists of 120,000 or so clones, with about 86% occurring once and the leading ten covering about an eighth. The sample was blood. The receptors were sampled from a man aged 25 to 40 in good health. Both conserved end residues are part of each CDR3. Fields, in order: clone size, V gene, J gene, D gene, CDR3 DNA, CDR3 protein. A D gene is named only where the DNA matches it firmly. Not every row has a clone size; where given, it reads once, few, many or a size class.

abundance: .; v_gene: TRBV19; j_gene: TRBJ2-5; d_gene: .; CDR3nt: TGTGCCAGTAGCTATGGGGGGACCCAGTACTTC; CDR3aa: CASSYGGTQYF
abundance: .; v_gene: TRBV27; j_gene: TRBJ1-4; d_gene: .; CDR3nt: TGTGCCAGCAGTTTCGGGGTTGGTCGGGAAAAACTGTTTTTT; CDR3aa: CASSFGVGREKLFF
abundance: once; v_gene: TRBV30; j_gene: TRBJ1-1; d_gene: .; CDR3nt: TGTGCCTGGAGTGTTAGGGGGGGAGCTTTCTTT; CDR3aa: CAWSVRGGAFF
abundance: .; v_gene: TRBV19; j_gene: TRBJ1-3; d_gene: TRBD1; CDR3nt: TGTGCCAGTAGTATCGGGACAGGGCCCGGAAACACCATATATTTT; CDR3aa: CASSIGTGPGNTIYF
abundance: .; v_gene: TRBV7-9; j_gene: TRBJ1-6; d_gene: TRBD1; CDR3nt: TGTGCCAGCAGCCGGACAGGGGGCTCACCCCTCCACTTT; CDR3aa: CASSRTGGSPLHF
abundance: .; v_gene: TRBV5-1; j_gene: TRBJ2-3; d_gene: TRBD1; CDR3nt: TGCGCCAGCAGCCCTGGGACAGGGGGTACAGATACGCAGTATTTT; CDR3aa: CASSPGTGGTDTQYF
abundance: once; v_gene: TRBV2; j_gene: TRBJ2-1; d_gene: .; CDR3nt: TGTGCCAGCAGTGAATTGGCGGAAAATGAGCAGTTCTTC; CDR3aa: CASSELAENEQFF
abundance: .; v_gene: TRBV30; j_gene: TRBJ1-5; d_gene: .; CDR3nt: TGTGCCTGGTCGGGAGATAGCAATCAGCCCCAGCATTTT; CDR3aa: CAWSGDSNQPQHF
abundance: .; v_gene: TRBV5-1; j_gene: TRBJ2-1; d_gene: TRBD1; CDR3nt: TGCGCCAGCAGCTTGCGACAGGGGGGCTACAATGAGCAGTTCTTC; CDR3aa: CASSLRQGGYNEQFF
abundance: .; v_gene: TRBV30; j_gene: TRBJ2-2; d_gene: .; CDR3nt: TGTGCCTGGAGTAGGGAGGGGGCGAACACCGGGGAGCTGTTTTTT; CDR3aa: CAWSREGANTGELFF
abundance: few; v_gene: TRBV19; j_gene: TRBJ1-5; d_gene: .; CDR3nt: TGTGCCAGTAGTATGATGGGGCCCCAGCCCCAGCATTTT; CDR3aa: CASSMMGPQPQHF
abundance: once; v_gene: TRBV24-1; j_gene: TRBJ2-5; d_gene: .; CDR3nt: TGTGCCACCAGCGCATCGGGGTCGTCCCAGTACTTC; CDR3aa: CATSASGSSQYF
abundance: .; v_gene: TRBV2; j_gene: TRBJ1-2; d_gene: .; CDR3nt: TGTGCCAGCAGAATTCGCGGTGCTAACTATGGCTACACCTTC; CDR3aa: CASRIRGANYGYTF
abundance: .; v_gene: TRBV30; j_gene: TRBJ2-3; d_gene: TRBD1; CDR3nt: TGTGCCTGGGGTACAGGGGTAGGCACAGATACGCAGTATTTT; CDR3aa: CAWGTGVGTDTQYF
abundance: .; v_gene: TRBV7-2; j_gene: TRBJ1-5; d_gene: TRBD1; CDR3nt: TGTGCCAGCAGCTTAGCGGGGACAGGGATTCAGCCCCAGCATTTT; CDR3aa: CASSLAGTGIQPQHF
abundance: .; v_gene: TRBV2; j_gene: TRBJ1-2; d_gene: .; CDR3nt: TGTGCCAGCAGTCCCACCGACAGGTCCGGCTACACCTTC; CDR3aa: CASSPTDRSGYTF
abundance: .; v_gene: TRBV19; j_gene: TRBJ1-4; d_gene: .; CDR3nt: TGTGCCAGTAGTATGGGGACCCGGAATGAAAAACTGTTTTTT; CDR3aa: CASSMGTRNEKLFF
abundance: once; v_gene: TRBV7-7; j_gene: TRBJ2-3; d_gene: TRBD2; CDR3nt: TGTGCCAGCAGCACGGGAGGGTTAGAGGAACAGTATTTT; CDR3aa: CASSTGGLEEQYF
abundance: .; v_gene: TRBV11-3; j_gene: TRBJ1-2; d_gene: TRBD1; CDR3nt: TGTGCCAGCAGCCAGATCCAGGGGGCTGGTGGCTACACCTTC; CDR3aa: CASSQIQGAGGYTF
abundance: .; v_gene: TRBV11-3; j_gene: TRBJ2-5; d_gene: .; CDR3nt: TGTGCCAGCAGTTTTAGACCCCTGATTAAAGAGACCCAGTACTTC; CDR3aa: CASSFRPLIKETQYF
abundance: .; v_gene: TRBV13; j_gene: TRBJ2-1; d_gene: TRBD2; CDR3nt: TGTGCCAGCAGCCTGGGGACGGTTGATAGGAGACTAGCCCCAGACAAGCAGTTCTTC; CDR3aa: CASSLGTVDRRLAPDKQFF
abundance: .; v_gene: TRBV30; j_gene: TRBJ1-6; d_gene: .; CDR3nt: TGTGCCTGCACCCGAGCGGGGAAGGGATCACCCCTCCACTTT; CDR3aa: CACTRAGKGSPLHF
abundance: .; v_gene: TRBV9; j_gene: TRBJ1-6; d_gene: .; CDR3nt: TGTGCCAGCAGCCCCTCCGGGCAGATTAATTCACCCCTCCACTTT; CDR3aa: CASSPSGQINSPLHF
abundance: .; v_gene: TRBV3-1/TRBV3-2; j_gene: TRBJ1-1; d_gene: .; CDR3nt: TGTGCCAGCAGCCAGGAGTGGTACACTGAAGCTTTCTTT; CDR3aa: CASSQEWYTEAFF
abundance: .; v_gene: TRBV27; j_gene: TRBJ1-1; d_gene: .; CDR3nt: TGTGCCAGCAGTGACCGGAGACCTCCTGAAGCTTTCTTT; CDR3aa: CASSDRRPPEAFF
abundance: .; v_gene: TRBV27; j_gene: TRBJ1-3; d_gene: TRBD1; CDR3nt: TGTGCCAGCAGTTCCTCCTCAGGGGGATCTGGAAACACCATATATTTT; CDR3aa: CASSSSSGGSGNTIYF
abundance: .; v_gene: TRBV27; j_gene: TRBJ1-1; d_gene: .; CDR3nt: TGTGCCAGCGGATTCATAATGAACACTGAAGCTTTCTTT; CDR3aa: CASGFIMNTEAFF